The source of this TCR beta chain is a study of identical twins. Germline V CDR1 and CDR2: LGHDT, YNNKEL (reference sequence). V lost 3 bases and J lost 7; bases outside the gene matches: 9. This CDR3 is built from 15 residues. From the 5' RACE reads, TCRdb called clonotypes with MiXCR, one entry per CDR3 protein. This table holds approximately 1.8 million distinct CDR3 sequences, roughly 35% found once. V gene TRBV3-1 combines with J gene TRBJ2-7, with 10 bases matching TRBD2. This TCR derives from a newborn girl in good health. The specimen was cord blood. In nucleotides, the CDR3 is TGTGCCAGCAGCCAGACTAGCGGGCGAAGCAATGAGCAGTACTTC. Translation gives CASSQTSGRSNEQYF.